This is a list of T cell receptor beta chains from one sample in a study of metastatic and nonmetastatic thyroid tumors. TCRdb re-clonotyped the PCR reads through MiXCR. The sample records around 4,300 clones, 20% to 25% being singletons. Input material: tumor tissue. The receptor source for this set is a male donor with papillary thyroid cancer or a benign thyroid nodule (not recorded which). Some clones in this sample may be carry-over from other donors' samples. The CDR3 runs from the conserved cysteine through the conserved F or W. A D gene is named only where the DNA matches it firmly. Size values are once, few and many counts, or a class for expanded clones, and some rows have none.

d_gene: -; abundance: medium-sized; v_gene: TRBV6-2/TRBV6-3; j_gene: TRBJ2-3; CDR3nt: TGTGCCAGCAGCCTCACCACTAGCACAGATACGCAGTATTTT; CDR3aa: CASSLTTSTDTQYF
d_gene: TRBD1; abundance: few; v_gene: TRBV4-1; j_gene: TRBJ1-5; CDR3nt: TGCGCCAGCAGCCGAGGGGGCGAGGATCAGCCCCAGCATTTT; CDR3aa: CASSRGGEDQPQHF
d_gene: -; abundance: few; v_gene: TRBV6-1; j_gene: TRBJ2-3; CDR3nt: TGTGCCAGCAAGACAGATACGCAGTATTTT; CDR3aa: CASKTDTQYF
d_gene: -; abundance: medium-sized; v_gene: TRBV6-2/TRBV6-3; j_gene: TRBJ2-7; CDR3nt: TGTGCCAGCAGCCACCGGGACCCCAGGGACGAGCAGTACTTC; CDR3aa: CASSHRDPRDEQYF
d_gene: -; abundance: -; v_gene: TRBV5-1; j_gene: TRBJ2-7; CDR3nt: TGCGCCAGCAGCCCACAACAGATCTCCGGCTACGAGCAGTACTTC; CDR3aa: CASSPQQISGYEQYF
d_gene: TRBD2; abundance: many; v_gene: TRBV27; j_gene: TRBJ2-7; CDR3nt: TGTGCCAGCAGTCCTCTTAGCGGGAGGCTCCCCTACGAGCAGTACTTC; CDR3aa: CASSPLSGRLPYEQYF
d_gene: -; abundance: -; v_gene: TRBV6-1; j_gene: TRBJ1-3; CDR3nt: TGTGCCAGCATCCCTTCCCCCGGTTCTGGAAACACCATATATTTT; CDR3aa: CASIPSPGSGNTIYF
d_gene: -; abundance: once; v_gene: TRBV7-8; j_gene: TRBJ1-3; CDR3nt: TGTGCCAGCAGCTTAGTAGGGGGGACGATGGACACCATATATTTT; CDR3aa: CASSLVGGTMDTIYF
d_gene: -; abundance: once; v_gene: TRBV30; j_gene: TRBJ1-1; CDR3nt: TGTGCCTGGAGTGGCAAGGGGGGGGTAAGAGAAGCTTTCTTT; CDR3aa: CAWSGKGGVREAFF
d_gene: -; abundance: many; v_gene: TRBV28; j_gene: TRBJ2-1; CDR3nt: TGTGCCAGCAGTTCCACAGCTAAACCAGTGGACAATGAGCAGTTCTTC; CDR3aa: CASSSTAKPVDNEQFF
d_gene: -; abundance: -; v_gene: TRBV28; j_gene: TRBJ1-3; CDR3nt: TGTGCCAGCAGTTTCGGGGGGGTATCAGGAAACACCATATATTTT; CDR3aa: CASSFGGVSGNTIYF
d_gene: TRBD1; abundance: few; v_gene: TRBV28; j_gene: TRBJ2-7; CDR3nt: TGTGCCAGCAGAAACAGGGGGCCCTACGAGCAGTACTTC; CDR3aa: CASRNRGPYEQYF
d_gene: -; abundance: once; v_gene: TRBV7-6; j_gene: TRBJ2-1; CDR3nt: TGTGCCAGCAGCTTCCCGCCGAATCTTGAGCGGGACAATGAGCAGTTCTTC; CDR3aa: CASSFPPNLERDNEQFF
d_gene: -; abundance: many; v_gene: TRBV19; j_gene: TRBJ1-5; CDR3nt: TGTGCCAGTAGTATTGGAGGGTCGGAGCAGCCCCAGCATTTT; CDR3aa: CASSIGGSEQPQHF
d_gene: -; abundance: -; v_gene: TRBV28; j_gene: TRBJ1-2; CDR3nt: TGTGCCAGCAGTTTAGGGACGGACTATGGCTACACCTTC; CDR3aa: CASSLGTDYGYTF
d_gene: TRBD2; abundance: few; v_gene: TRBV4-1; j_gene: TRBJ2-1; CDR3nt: TGCGCCAGCAGCCAAGACCGGGAGGTCGATGAGCAGTTCTTC; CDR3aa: CASSQDREVDEQFF
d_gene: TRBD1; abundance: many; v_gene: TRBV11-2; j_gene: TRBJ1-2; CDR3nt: TGTGCCAGCAGCTCTACAGGGGGTTTTAACTATGGCTACACCTTC; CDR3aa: CASSSTGGFNYGYTF
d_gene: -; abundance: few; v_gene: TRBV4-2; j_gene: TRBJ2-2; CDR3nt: TGTGCCAGCAGCCAAGGGACAGTGAACACCGGGGAGCTGTTTTTT; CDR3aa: CASSQGTVNTGELFF
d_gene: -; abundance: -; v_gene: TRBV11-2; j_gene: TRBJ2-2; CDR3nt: TGTGCCAGCAGCCCCATCGGGGAGCTGTTTTTT; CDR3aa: CASSPIGELFF
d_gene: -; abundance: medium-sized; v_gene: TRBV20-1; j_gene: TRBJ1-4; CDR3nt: TGCAGTGCTGACCGGGAGGACCGTGGGAGTGAAAAACTGTCTTTT; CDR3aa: CSADREDRGSEKLSF
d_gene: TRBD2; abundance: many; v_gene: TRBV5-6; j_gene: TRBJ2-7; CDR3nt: TGTGCCAGCAGCCCCCGGACTAGCGGGACGGGGGAGCAGTACTTC; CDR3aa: CASSPRTSGTGEQYF
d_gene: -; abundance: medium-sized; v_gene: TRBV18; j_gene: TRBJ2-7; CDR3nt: TGTGCCAGCTCACCTGACACCGGAACCTACGAGCAGTACTTC; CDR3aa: CASSPDTGTYEQYF